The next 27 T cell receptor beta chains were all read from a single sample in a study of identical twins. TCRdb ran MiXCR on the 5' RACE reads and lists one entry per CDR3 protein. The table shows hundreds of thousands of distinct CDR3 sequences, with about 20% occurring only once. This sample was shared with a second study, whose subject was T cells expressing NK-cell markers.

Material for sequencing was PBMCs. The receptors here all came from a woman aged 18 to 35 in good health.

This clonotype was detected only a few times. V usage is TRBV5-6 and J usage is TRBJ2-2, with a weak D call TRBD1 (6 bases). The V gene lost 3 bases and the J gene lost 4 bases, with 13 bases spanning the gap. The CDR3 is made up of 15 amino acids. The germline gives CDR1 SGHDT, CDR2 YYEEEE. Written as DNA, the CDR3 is TGTGCCAGCAGCTCTAGGGGGTGGATCACCGGGGAGCTGTTTTTT. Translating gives CASSSRGWITGELFF.

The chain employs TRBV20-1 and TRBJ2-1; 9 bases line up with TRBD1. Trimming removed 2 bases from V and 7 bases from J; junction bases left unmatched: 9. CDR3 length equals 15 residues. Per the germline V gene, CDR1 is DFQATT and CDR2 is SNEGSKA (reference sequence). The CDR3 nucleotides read TGCAGTGCTAGACCCTTTTCCGGGACAGGGAATGAGCAGTTCTTC. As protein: CSARPFSGTGNEQFF.

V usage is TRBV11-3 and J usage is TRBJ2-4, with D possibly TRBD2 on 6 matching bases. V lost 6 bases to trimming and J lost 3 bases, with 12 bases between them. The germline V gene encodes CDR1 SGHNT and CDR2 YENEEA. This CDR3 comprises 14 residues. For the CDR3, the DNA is TGTGCCAGCAGACCCGGGACTGGCAAAAACATTCAGTACTTC. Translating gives CASRPGTGKNIQYF.

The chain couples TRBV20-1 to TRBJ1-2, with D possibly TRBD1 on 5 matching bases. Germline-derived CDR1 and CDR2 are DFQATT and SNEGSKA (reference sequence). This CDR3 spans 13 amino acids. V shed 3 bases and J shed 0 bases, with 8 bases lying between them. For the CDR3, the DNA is TGCAGTGCTAGCGACAGATCTAACTATGGCTACACCTTC. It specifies CSASDRSNYGYTF.

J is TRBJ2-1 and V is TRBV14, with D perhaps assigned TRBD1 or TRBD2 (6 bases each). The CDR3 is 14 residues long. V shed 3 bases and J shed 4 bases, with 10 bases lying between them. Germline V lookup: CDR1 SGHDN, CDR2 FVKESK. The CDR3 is CASSHTGAYNEQFF. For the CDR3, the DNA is TGTGCCAGCAGCCATACGGGGGCTTACAATGAGCAGTTCTTC.

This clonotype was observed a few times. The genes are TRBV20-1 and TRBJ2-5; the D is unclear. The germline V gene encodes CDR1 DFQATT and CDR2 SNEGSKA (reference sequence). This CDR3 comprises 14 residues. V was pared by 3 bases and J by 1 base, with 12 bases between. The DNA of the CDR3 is TGCAGTGCTAGGCGCAGGCCAATCCAAGAGACCCAGTACTTC. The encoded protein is CSARRRPIQETQYF.

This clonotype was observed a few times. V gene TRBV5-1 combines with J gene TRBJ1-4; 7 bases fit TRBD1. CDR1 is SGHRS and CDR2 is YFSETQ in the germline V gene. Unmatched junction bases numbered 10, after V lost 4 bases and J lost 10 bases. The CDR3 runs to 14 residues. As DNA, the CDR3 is TGCGCCAGCAGCGGGACTGGGACAGTAGGAAAACTGTTTTTT. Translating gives CASSGTGTVGKLFF.

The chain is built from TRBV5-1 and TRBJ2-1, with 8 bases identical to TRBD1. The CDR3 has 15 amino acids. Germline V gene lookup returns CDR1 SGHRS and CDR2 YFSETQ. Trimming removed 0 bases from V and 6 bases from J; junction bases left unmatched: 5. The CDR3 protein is CASSLEQGVFNEQFF. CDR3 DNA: TGCGCCAGCAGCTTGGAACAGGGGGTGTTCAATGAGCAGTTCTTC.

In DNA, the CDR3 is TGTGCCAGCAGCCTCCCAGGGGGAGCTGAAGCTTTCTTT. This codes for CASSLPGGAEAFF. V and J are TRBV11-3 and TRBJ1-1, with 7 bases fitting TRBD1. V lost 5 bases, J lost 6 bases, and 6 bases stayed unmatched. This CDR3 has 13 amino acids. Germline values: CDR1 SGHNT, CDR2 YENEEA.

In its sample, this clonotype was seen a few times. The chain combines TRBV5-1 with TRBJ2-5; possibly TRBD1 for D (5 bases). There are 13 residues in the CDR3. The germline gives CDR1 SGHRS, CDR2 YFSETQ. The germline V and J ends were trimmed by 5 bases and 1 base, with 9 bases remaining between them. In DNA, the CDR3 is TGCGCCAGCAGGAAGACAGCCCAAGAGACCCAGTACTTC. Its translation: CASRKTAQETQYF.

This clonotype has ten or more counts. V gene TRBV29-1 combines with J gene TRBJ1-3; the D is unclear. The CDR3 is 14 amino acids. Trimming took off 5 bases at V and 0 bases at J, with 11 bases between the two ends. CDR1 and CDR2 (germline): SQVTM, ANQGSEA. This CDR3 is CSVSGSISGNTIYF. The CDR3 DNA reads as TGCAGCGTTAGTGGCAGTATCTCTGGAAACACCATATATTTT. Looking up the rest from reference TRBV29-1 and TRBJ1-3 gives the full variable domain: SAVISQKPSRDICQRGTSLTIQCQVDSQVTMMFWYRQQPGQSLTLIATANQGSEATYESGFVIDKFPISRPNLTFSTLTVSNMSPEDSSIYLCSVSGSISGNTIYFGEGSWLTVV.

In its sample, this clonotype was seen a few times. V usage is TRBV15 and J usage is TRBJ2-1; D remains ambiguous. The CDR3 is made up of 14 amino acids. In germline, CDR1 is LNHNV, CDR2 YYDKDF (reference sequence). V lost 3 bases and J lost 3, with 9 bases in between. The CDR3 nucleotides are TGTGCCACCAGCAGGGGTTCTCACTACAATGAGCAGTTCTTC. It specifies CATSRGSHYNEQFF.

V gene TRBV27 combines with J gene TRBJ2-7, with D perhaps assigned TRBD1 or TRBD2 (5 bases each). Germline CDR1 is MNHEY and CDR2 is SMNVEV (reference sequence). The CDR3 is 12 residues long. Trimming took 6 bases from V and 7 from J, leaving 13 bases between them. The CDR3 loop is CASSAGTGEQYF. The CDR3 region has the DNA TGTGCCAGCAGCGCTGGGACGGGGGAGCAGTACTTC.

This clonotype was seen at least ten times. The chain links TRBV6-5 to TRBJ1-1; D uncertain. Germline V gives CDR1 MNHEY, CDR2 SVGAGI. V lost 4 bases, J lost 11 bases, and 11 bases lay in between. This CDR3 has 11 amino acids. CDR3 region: CASSSRGYAFF. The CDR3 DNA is TGTGCCAGCAGTTCCCGGGGTTACGCTTTCTTT.

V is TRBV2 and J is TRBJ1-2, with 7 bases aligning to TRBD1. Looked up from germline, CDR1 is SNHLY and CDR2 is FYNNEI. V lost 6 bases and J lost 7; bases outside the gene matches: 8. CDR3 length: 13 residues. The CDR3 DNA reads TGTGCCAGCAGCCAGACAGGGCTTTTTGGCTACACCTTC. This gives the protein CASSQTGLFGYTF.

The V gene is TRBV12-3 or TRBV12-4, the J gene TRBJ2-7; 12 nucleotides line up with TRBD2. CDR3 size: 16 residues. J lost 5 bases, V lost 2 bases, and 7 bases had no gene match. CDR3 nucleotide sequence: TGTGCCAGCAGTTTACCCGGACTAGCGGGAAAGCACGAGCAGTACTTC. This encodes CASSLPGLAGKHEQYF.

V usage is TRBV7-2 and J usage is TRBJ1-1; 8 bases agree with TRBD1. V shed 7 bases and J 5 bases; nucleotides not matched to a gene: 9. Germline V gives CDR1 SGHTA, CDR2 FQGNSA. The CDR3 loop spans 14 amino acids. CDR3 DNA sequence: TGTGCCAGCACCCTGGACAGGGTGAGGACTGAAGCTTTCTTT. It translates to CASTLDRVRTEAFF.

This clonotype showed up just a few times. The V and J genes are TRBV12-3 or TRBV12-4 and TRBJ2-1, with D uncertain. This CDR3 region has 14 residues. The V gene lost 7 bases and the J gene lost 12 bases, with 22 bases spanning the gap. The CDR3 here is CASTKSNRAGAQFF. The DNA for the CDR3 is TGTGCCAGCACCAAATCCAACCGCGCCGGCGCGCAGTTCTTC.

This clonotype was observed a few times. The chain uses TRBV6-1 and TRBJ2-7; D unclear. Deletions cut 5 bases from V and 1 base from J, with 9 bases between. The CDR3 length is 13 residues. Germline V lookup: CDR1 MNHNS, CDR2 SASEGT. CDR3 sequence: CASSRPSSYEQYF. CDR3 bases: TGTGCCAGCAGTCGGCCGAGTTCCTACGAGCAGTACTTC.

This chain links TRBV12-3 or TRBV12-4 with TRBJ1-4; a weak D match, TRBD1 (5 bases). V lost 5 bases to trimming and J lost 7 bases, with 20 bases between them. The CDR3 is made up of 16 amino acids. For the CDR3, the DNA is TGTGCCAGCAGTCGCGCCCGGGGCCACGGGGGTGAAAAACTGTTTTTT. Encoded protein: CASSRARGHGGEKLFF.

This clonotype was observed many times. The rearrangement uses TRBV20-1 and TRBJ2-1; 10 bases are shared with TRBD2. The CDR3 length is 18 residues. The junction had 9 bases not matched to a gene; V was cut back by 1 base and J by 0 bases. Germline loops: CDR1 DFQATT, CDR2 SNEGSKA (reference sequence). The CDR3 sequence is CSARVLAGDYSSYNEQFF. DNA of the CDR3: TGCAGTGCTAGAGTTCTAGCGGGGGACTATAGCTCCTACAATGAGCAGTTCTTC.

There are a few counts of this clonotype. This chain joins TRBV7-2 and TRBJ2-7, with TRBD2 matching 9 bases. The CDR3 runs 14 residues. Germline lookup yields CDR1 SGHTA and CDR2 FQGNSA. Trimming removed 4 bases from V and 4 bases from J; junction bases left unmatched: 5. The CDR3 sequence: CASSYLAGYYEQYF. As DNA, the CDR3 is TGTGCCAGCAGCTATCTAGCGGGGTATTACGAGCAGTACTTC.

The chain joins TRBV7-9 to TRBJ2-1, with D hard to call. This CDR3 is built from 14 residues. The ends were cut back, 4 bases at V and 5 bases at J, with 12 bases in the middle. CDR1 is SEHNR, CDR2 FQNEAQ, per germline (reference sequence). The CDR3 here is CASSSKIRNNEQFF. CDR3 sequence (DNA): TGTGCCAGCAGCTCCAAAATACGGAACAATGAGCAGTTCTTC.

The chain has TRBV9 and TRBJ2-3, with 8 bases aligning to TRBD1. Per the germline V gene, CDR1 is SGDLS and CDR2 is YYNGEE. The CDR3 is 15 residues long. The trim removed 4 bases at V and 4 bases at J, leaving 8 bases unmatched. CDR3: CASSPGQGGPDTQYF. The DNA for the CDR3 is TGTGCCAGCAGCCCTGGACAGGGCGGCCCAGATACGCAGTATTTT. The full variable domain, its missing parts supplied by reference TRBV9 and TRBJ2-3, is DSGVTQTPKHLITATGQRVTLRCSPRSGDLSVYWYQQSLDQGLQFLIQYYNGEERAKGNILERFSAQQFPDLHSELNLSSLELGDSALYFCASSPGQGGPDTQYFGPGTRLTVL.

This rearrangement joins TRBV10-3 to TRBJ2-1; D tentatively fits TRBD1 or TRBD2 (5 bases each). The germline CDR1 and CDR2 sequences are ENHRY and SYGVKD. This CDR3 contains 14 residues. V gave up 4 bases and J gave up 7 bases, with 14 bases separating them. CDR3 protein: CAISVVSGGNEQFF. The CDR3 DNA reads TGTGCCATCAGTGTGGTATCTGGGGGAAATGAGCAGTTCTTC.

The DNA of the CDR3 is TGTGCCAGCACCCCGTTCGAGGACAGGGGGGCCTGGCAGTACTTC. The encoded protein is CASTPFEDRGAWQYF. The chain has TRBV12-3 or TRBV12-4 and TRBJ2-7; 10 positions match TRBD1. This CDR3 has 15 residues. With 7 bases clipped from V and 9 bases from J, the junction kept 15 bases outside the gene matches.

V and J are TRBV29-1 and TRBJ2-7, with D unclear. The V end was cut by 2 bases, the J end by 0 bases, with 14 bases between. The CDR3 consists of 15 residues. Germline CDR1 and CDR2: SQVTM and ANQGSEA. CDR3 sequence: CSVESRDTSSYEQYF. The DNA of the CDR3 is TGCAGCGTTGAATCCCGCGACACGAGCTCCTACGAGCAGTACTTC.